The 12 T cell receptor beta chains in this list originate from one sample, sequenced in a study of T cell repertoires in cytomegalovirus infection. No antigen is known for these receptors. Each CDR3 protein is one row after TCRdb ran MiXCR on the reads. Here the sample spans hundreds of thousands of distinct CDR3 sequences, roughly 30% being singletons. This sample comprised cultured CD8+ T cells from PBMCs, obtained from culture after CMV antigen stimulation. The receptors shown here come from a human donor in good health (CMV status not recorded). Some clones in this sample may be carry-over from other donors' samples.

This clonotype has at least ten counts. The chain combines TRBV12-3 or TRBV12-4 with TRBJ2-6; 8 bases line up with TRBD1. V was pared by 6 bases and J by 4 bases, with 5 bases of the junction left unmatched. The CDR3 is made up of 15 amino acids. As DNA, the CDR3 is TGTGCCAGCAGCCAGGGGGCGCCAGGGGCCAACGTCCTGACTTTC. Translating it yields CASSQGAPGANVLTF.

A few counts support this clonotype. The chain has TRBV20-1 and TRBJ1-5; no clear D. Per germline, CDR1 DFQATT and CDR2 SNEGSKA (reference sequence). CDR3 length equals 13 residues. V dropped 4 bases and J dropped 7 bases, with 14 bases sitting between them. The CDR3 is CSANEGKGQPQHF. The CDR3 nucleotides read TGCAGTGCTAATGAGGGAAAAGGCCAGCCCCAGCATTTT.

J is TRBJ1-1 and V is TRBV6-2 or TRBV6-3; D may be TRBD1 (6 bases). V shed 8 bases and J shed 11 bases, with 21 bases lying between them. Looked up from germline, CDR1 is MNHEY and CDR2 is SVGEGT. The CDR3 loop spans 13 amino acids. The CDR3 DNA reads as TGTGCCAGCGCCCGGACAGTATCTTCCGACGCTTTCTTT. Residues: CASARTVSSDAFF.

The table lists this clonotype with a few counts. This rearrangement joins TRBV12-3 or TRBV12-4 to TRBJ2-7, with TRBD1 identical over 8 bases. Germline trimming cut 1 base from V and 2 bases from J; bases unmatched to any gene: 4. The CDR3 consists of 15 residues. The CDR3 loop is CASSLGYRGTYEQYF. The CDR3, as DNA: TGTGCCAGCAGTTTAGGTTACAGGGGGACCTACGAGCAGTACTTC.

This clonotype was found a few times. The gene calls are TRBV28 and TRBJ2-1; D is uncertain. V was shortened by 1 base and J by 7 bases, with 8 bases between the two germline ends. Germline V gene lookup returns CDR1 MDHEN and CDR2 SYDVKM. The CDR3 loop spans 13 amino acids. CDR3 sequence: CASSLSRINEQFF. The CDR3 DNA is TGTGCCAGCAGTTTATCCAGAATAAATGAGCAGTTCTTC.

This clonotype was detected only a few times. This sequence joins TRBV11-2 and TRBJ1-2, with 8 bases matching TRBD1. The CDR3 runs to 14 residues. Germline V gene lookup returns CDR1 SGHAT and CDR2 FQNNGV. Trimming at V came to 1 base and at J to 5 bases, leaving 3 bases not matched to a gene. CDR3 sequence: CASSLGTGMYGYTF. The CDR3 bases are TGTGCCAGCAGCTTAGGGACAGGGATGTATGGCTACACCTTC. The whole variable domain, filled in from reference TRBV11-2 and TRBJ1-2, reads EAGVAQSPRYKIIEKRQSVAFWCNPISGHATLYWYQQILGQGPKLLIQFQNNGVVDDSQLPKDRFSAERLKGVDSTLKIQPAKLEDSAVYLCASSLGTGMYGYTFGSGTRLTVV.

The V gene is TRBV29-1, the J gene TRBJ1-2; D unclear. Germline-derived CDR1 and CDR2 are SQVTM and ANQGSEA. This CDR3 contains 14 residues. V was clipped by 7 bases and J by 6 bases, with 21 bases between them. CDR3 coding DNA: TGCAGCGAGACGGCGGGCGGTGCCTTAAATGGCTACACCTTC. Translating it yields CSETAGGALNGYTF.

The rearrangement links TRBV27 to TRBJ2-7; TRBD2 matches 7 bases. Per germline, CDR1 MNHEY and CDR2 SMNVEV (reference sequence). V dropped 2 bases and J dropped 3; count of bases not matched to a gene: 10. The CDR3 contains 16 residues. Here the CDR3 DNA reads TGTGCCAGCAGTTTAGGTACTCCAAGCGGGGTCTACGAGCAGTACTTC. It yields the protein CASSLGTPSGVYEQYF.

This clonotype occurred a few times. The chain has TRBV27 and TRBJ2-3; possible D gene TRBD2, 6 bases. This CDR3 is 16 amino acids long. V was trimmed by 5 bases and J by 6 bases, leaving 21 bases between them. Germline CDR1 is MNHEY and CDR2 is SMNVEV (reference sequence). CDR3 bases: TGTGCCAGCAGTATTTCGGACTACGCGCTAGGGGATACGCAGTATTTT. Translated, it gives CASSISDYALGDTQYF.

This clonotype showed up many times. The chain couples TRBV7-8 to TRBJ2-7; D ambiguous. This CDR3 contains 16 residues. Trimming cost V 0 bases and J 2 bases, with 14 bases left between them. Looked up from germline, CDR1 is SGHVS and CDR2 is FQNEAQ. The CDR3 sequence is CASSLAALLSTYEQYF. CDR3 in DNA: TGTGCCAGCAGCTTAGCGGCATTACTGTCAACCTACGAGCAGTACTTC.

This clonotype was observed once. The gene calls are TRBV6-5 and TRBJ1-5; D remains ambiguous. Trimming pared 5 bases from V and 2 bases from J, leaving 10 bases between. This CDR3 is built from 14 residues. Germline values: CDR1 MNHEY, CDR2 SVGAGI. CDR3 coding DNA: TGTGCCAGCAGTCCTTCCTTAGGCAATCAGCCCCAGCATTTT. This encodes CASSPSLGNQPQHF.

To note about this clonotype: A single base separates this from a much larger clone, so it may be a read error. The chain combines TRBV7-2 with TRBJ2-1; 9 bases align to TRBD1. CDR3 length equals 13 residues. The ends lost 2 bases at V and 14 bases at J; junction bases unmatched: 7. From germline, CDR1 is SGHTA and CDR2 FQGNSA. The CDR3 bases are TGTGCCAGCAGCTTACGGGACAGGGACCTCAAGTTCTTC. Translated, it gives CASSLRDRDLKFF.